This T cell receptor beta chain derives from a study of blood T cell repertoires in COVID-19. In the study overall: Both acute and convalescent COVID-19 samples were obtained from the United States, Italy and Spain. Nucleic acid was either cDNA or gDNA, and it came from T cells, B-cell-depleted T cells, or PBMCs.

Profiling relied on immunoSEQ multiplex PCR, and the TCRdb table lists in-frame clones only, not all of them. The top ten clones hold about 3% of a sample with about 160,000 clones, around 90% of them seen once. V was cut by 0 bases and J by 8 bases, with 11 bases left in between. CDR3 length: 14 residues. From germline, CDR1 is SGHTA and CDR2 FQGNSA. J is TRBJ2-1 and V is TRBV7-2; D might be TRBD1 (5 bases). Sequencing was carried out using peripheral blood. This receptor was obtained from a man aged 55 to 69 with acute or convalescent COVID-19. The CDR3 loop is CASSLARVRDEQFF. Here the CDR3 DNA reads TGTGCCAGCAGCTTAGCCAGGGTCCGGGATGAGCAGTTCTTC.